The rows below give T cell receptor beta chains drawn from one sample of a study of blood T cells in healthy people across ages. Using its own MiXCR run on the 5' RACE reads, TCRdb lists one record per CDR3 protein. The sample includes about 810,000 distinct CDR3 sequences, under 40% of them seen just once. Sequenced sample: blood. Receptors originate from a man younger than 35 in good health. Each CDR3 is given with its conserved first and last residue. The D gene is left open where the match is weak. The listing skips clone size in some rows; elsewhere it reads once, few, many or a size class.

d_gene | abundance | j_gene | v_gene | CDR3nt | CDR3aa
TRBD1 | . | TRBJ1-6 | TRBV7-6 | TGTGCCAGCAGCTCTCTCCCCACAGGGGACAATTCACCCCTCCACTTT | CASSSLPTGDNSPLHF
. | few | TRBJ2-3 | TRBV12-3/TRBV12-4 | TGTGCCAGCAGTTTAGTTGTGGATTCTAGCGCAGATACGCAGTATTTT | CASSLVVDSSADTQYF
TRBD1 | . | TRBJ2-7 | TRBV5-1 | TGCGCCAGCAGCCCGAACGGGCAGGGGGTTACCGACGAGCAGTACTTC | CASSPNGQGVTDEQYF
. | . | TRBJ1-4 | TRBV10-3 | TGTGCCATAGGGGGAGGAGAAAAACTGTTTTTT | CAIGGGEKLFF
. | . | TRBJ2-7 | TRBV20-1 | TGCAGTGCTAGAGGTGGGGTTTCCCCCCCCTACGAGCAGTACTTC | CSARGGVSPPYEQYF
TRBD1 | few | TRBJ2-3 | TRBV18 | TGTGCCAGCTCACCACTCGACAGGGTGTTGACAGATACGCAGTATTTT | CASSPLDRVLTDTQYF
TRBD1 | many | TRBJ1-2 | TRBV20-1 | TGCAGTGCTAGTGAGGGGGCTGGGTATGGCTACACCTTC | CSASEGAGYGYTF
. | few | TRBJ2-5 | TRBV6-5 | TGTGCCAGCAATACAGGGTTTGGTTCGGAGACCCAGTACTTC | CASNTGFGSETQYF
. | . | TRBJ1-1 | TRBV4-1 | TGCGCCAGCAGCCAACCCGGGACCCACACTGAAGCTTTCTTT | CASSQPGTHTEAFF
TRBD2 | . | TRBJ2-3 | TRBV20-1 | TGCAGTGCTATCCAGAGGGGTAGCGGGAGAACAGATACGCAGTATTTT | CSAIQRGSGRTDTQYF
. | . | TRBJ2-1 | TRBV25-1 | TGTGCCAGCACCAATCCCGGGACACACTACAATGAGCAGTTCTTC | CASTNPGTHYNEQFF
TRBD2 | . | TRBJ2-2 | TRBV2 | TGTGCCAGCAGCCAGCTACTAGCGCCCGGGGAGCTGTTTTTT | CASSQLLAPGELFF
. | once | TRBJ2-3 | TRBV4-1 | TGCGCCAGCAGCCAAAAACCTCAGGGGCGGGATACGCAGTATTTT | CASSQKPQGRDTQYF
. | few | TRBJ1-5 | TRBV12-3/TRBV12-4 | TGTGCCAGCAGTCCTAGTAATAGCAATCAGCCCCAGCATTTT | CASSPSNSNQPQHF
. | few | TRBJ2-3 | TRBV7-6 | TGTGCCAGCAGCCAGGGGCTCACCACAGATACGCAGTATTTT | CASSQGLTTDTQYF
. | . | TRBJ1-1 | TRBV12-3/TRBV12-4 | TGTGCCAGCACCCGGGACCGCGGTGCTGAAGCTTTCTTT | CASTRDRGAEAFF
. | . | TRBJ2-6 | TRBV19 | TGTGCCAGTTCGAGACCGGATTCGGGGGCCAACGTCCTGACTTTC | CASSRPDSGANVLTF
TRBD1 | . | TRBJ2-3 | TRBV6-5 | TGTGCCAGCAGTTACTCGAGGGGGCGCGGACGCGCAGATACGCAGTATTTT | CASSYSRGRGRADTQYF
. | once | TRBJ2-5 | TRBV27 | TGTGCCAGCACCTCCTCCGGAGAGACCCAGTACTTC | CASTSSGETQYF
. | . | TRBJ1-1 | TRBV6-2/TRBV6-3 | TGTGCCAGCAGACAATGGACCCAGGGGCAGCTAACTGAAGCTTTCTTT | CASRQWTQGQLTEAFF
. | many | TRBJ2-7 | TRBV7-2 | TGTGCCAGCAGCCAGGGACCGACTTCCTACAATGAGCAGTACTTC | CASSQGPTSYNEQYF
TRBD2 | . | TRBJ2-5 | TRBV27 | TGTGCCAGCAGGGGACTAAACAAAAACAATGAGCAGTACTTC | CASRGLNKNNEQYF
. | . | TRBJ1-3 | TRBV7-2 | TGTGCCAGCAGCTTAGGGGCGGCGGGCGCCGGAAACACCATATATTTT | CASSLGAAGAGNTIYF
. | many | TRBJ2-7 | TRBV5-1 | TGCGCCAGCAGCATGGACACGTTCTCCTACGAGCAGTACTTC | CASSMDTFSYEQYF
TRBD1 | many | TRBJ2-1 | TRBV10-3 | TGTGCCATCAGTGTGGGACAGGGGGTGAATGAGCAGTTCTTC | CAISVGQGVNEQFF
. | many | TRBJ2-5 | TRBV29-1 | TGCAGCGTTAAGGCGACAGGGAGGGAGACCCAGTACTTC | CSVKATGRETQYF
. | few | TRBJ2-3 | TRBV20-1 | TGCAGTGCCGGAGACAGTTTTAGCACAGATACGCAGTATTTT | CSAGDSFSTDTQYF
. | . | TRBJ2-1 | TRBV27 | TGTGCCAGCAGTTTTGGGGGGGCCTGGTACAATGAGCAGTTCTTC | CASSFGGAWYNEQFF
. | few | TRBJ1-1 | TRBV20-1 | TGCAGTGCTAGGGATATCGGGCTGAACACTGAAGCTTTCTTT | CSARDIGLNTEAFF
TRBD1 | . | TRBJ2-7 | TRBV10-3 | TGTGCCATCAGTGTACAGGGGAATGGATTTTACGAGCAGTACTTC | CAISVQGNGFYEQYF
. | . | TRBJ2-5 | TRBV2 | TGTGCCAGCAGTCCCGTCAGCGGTTACCAAGAGACCCAGTACTTC | CASSPVSGYQETQYF
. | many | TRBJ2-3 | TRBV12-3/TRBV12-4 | TGTGCCAGCAGTGGACTGGGAGGCACAGATACGCAGTATTTT | CASSGLGGTDTQYF
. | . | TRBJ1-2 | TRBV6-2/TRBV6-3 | TGTGCCAGCAGCTTGGCTGCAATGGGAGGTGGCTACACCTTC | CASSLAAMGGGYTF